The clone carrying this T cell receptor beta chain was counted ten times or more. Molecules of cDNA were individually given unique molecular identifiers that were attached to them. TCRdb reanalysed the 5' RACE reads using MiXCR and keeps one entry per CDR3 protein. Among 45,000 to 75,000 distinct CDR3 sequences listed, roughly 5.5% were seen once. The record originates from a study of early T cells in non-severe SARS-CoV-2 infection. Study-wide context: Chains stayed unpaired after sequencing of bulk RNA from unsorted whole blood.

The CDR3 sequence is 15 residues long. V was pared by 1 base and J by 5 bases, with 9 bases of the junction left unmatched. CDR1 is DFQATT, CDR2 SNEGSKA, per germline (reference sequence). The sample taken for sequencing was whole blood. The chain employs TRBV20-1 and TRBJ2-7; 9 bases are a match to TRBD2. This clonotype originated in an adult who was a healthcare worker with PCR-confirmed SARS-CoV-2 infection or an uninfected control (not recorded which). The CDR3 protein is CSARGGAGGGHEQYF. In DNA, the CDR3 is TGCAGTGCTAGAGGCGGAGCGGGGGGCGGTCACGAGCAGTACTTC.